The source of this TCR beta chain is a study of blood T cell repertoires in COVID-19. As for the study in general: Donors in the United States, Italy and Spain gave samples during acute or convalescent COVID-19.

Within 2 weeks before study entry, exposed participants met a COVID-19 case. The method was immunoSEQ multiplex PCR; TCRdb's version includes in-frame clones alone and lacks a portion of them. The sample lists around 250,000 clones, about 85% occurring once. Per germline, CDR1 LNHDA and CDR2 SQIVND (reference sequence). Trimming left V 5 bases short and J 4 bases short, with 17 bases between. The CDR3 spans 15 residues. This sequence originates from a woman in her 50s who had been exposed to COVID-19. The specimen sequenced was PBMCs or T cells enriched from blood (not recorded which). This rearrangement joins TRBV19 to TRBJ2-5, with a tentative D call TRBD1 (7 bases). The DNA of the CDR3 is TGTGCCAGTAGTGCGGGACAGCGCATTGGAGAGACCCAGTACTTC. Its protein is CASSAGQRIGETQYF.